The 18 T cell receptor gamma chains given below trace back to one sample, sequenced in a study of gamma-delta T cells after stem cell transplantation (TCRdb year 2016). The library was made by RT-PCR. Sequencer: Illumina MiSeq. TCRdb reprocessed the public data with the CATT caller; entries with the same nucleotide sequence were combined afterwards. Counted in this sample were around 3,500 gamma-chain clones; approximately 4.9% of them appeared once. The ten largest clones add up to around 20% of the sample. Sequenced input: gamma-delta T cells. The receptors come from a human donor. It is not recorded whose cells these are; they may come from a transplant donor.

Note on this clone: An end of the junction does not agree with germline; a read error may underlie this. The rearrangement joins TRGV9 to TRGJ1 or TRGJ2. CDR3 length: 10 amino acids. From germline, CDR1 is GITISATS and CDR2 ISYDGTV (reference sequence). The CDR3 region has the DNA TGCAGCGTGGGAGGTTATAAGAAACTCTTT. Translating it yields CSVGGYKKLF.

Note on this clone: This may be a read error: a much more frequent sequence differs by one nucleotide. The chain couples TRGV9 to TRGJ1 or TRGJ2. This CDR3 contains 15 residues. Unmatched junction bases numbered 11, after V lost 4 bases and J lost 2 bases. Looked up from germline, CDR1 is GITISATS and CDR2 is ISYDGTV (reference sequence). The CDR3 spells CALWDPNSDYYKKLF. The CDR3, as DNA: TGTGCCTTGTGGGACCCCAATTCGGATTATTATAAGAAACTCTTT.

This clone is categorized as large. The same CDR3 can be traced to other DNA sequences in this sample. This chain connects TRGV9 to TRGJP. This CDR3 region has 15 residues. V lost 2 bases and J lost 5; bases outside the gene matches: 0. Germline values: CDR1 GITISATS, CDR2 ISYDGTV (reference sequence). DNA of the CDR3: TGTGCCTTGTGGGAGGAAGAGTTGGGCAAAAAAATCAAGGTATTT. Its translation is CALWEEELGKKIKVF.

In this sample, this clone turned up a few times. The chain has TRGV9 and TRGJ1 or TRGJ2. The CDR3 length is 15 residues. The V gene end was trimmed by 0 bases and the J gene end by 2 bases; junction bases not matched to a gene: 7. CDR1 is GITISATS and CDR2 is ISYDGTV in the germline V gene (reference sequence). The CDR3 region is CALWEVLLYYYKKLF. The CDR3 DNA is TGTGCCTTGTGGGAGGTGCTTTTGTATTATTATAAGAAACTCTTT.

As regards this clone: A read error likely explains why the TCRdb protein, taken from a much larger clone, differs from this DNA's translation at residue 5; the protein shown is translated from the DNA. V is TRGV3 and J is TRGJ1 or TRGJ2. The CDR3 is made up of 14 amino acids. Germline V lookup: CDR1 VTNTFY, CDR2 YDVSTARD (reference sequence). Trimming took 5 bases from V and 3 from J; bases not matched to a gene: 10. The CDR3 nucleotides are TGTGCCACCTGGGGCAGCCGATCTTATTATAAGAAACTCTTT. It specifies CATWGSRSYYKKLF.

The J gene is TRGJP, the V gene TRGV9. The V and J ends lost 1 base and 8 bases, in that order; junction bases with no gene match: 5. Germline V gene sequence: CDR1 GITISATS, CDR2 ISYDGTV (reference sequence). This CDR3 spans 16 amino acids. In DNA, the CDR3 is TGTGCCTTGTGGGAGGTCTACAAGTTGGGCAAAAAAATCAAGGTATTT. Amino acid sequence: CALWEVYKLGKKIKVF.

This clone is classed as medium-sized (0.01 to 0.1%). The same CDR3 arises from other DNA sequences in this sample as well. This rearrangement joins TRGV9 to TRGJP. V lost 0 bases to trimming and J lost 7 bases; unmatched junction nucleotides: 3. From germline, CDR1 is GITISATS and CDR2 ISYDGTV (reference sequence). The CDR3 spans 16 residues. The CDR3 nucleotides are TGTGCCTTGTGGGAGGTGATTGAGTTGGGCAAAAAAATCAAGGTATTT. Translation: CALWEVIELGKKIKVF.

This clone was observed a few times. A much larger clonotype is one base distant, so this may be a read error. Other nucleotide sequences in the sample specify the same CDR3. This chain connects TRGV9 to TRGJ1 or TRGJ2. This CDR3 has 13 amino acids. The germline gives CDR1 GITISATS, CDR2 ISYDGTV (reference sequence). In DNA form, the CDR3 reads TGTGCCTTGTGGGAGGTCCTTTATTATAAAAAACTCTTT. Protein product: CALWEVLYYKKLF.

This clone appeared a few times. The TCRdb record carries a much larger clone's protein, which differs from this DNA's translation at residue 9; a read error is the likely cause, and the protein listed here is the DNA translation. The chain couples TRGV9 to TRGJP. Looked up from germline, CDR1 is GITISATS and CDR2 is ISYDGTV (reference sequence). The CDR3 length is 17 residues. CDR3 region: CALWEVGQGLGKKIKVF. CDR3 nucleotides: TGTGCCTTGTGGGAGGTGGGCCAAGGGTTGGGCAAAAAAATCAAGGTATTT.

The chain carries TRGV9 and TRGJP. This CDR3 is 20 amino acids long. After removal of 0 bases from V and 6 bases from J, the junction contained 14 bases not matched to a gene. The V gene's germline CDR1 is GITISATS and CDR2 ISYDGTV (reference sequence). DNA for the CDR3: TGTGCCTTGTGGGAGGTGCCGGTGAATTTTTCAGAGTTGGGCAAAAAAATCAAGGTATTT. Amino acid sequence: CALWEVPVNFSELGKKIKVF.

By share, this clone ranks as large. This sequence joins TRGV4 and TRGJ1 or TRGJ2. Germline CDR1 and CDR2: EGSTGY and YDSYTSSV. The CDR3 length is 12 residues. With V trimmed by 0 bases and J by 7 bases, 3 bases remained unmatched. CDR3 in amino acids: CATWDGRYKKLF. In DNA, the CDR3 is TGTGCCACCTGGGATGGGCGCTATAAGAAACTCTTT.

This clone has more than one count but fewer than ten. This sequence is one base from a far larger clone and is likely a read error. The chain couples TRGV9 to TRGJP. Looked up from germline, CDR1 is GITISATS and CDR2 is ISYDGTV (reference sequence). The CDR3 spans 16 residues. CDR3 coding DNA: TGTGCCTTGTGGGGGGTGTCAGAGTTGGGCAAAAAAATCAAGGTATTT. Translated, it gives CALWGVSELGKKIKVF.

Remarks on this clone: This may come from a read error, since a much larger clone is one base off. The chain uses TRGV9 and TRGJ1 or TRGJ2. The V gene end was trimmed by 6 bases and the J gene end by 8 bases; junction bases not matched to a gene: 4. The CDR3 contains 10 residues. Germline CDR1 is GITISATS and CDR2 is ISYDGTV (reference sequence). CDR3 nucleotide sequence: TGTGCCTTGTGGTATCATAAGAAACTCTTT. Encoded protein: CALWYHKKLF.

The V call is TRGV9, the J call TRGJP. This CDR3 spans 17 amino acids. Germline V gene lookup returns CDR1 GITISATS and CDR2 ISYDGTV (reference sequence). Trimming took 0 bases from V and 6 from J; bases not matched to a gene: 5. CDR3 amino acids: CALWEVSAELGKKIKVF. CDR3 nucleotide sequence: TGTGCCTTGTGGGAGGTGTCCGCAGAGTTGGGCAAAAAAATCAAGGTATTT.

This clone was found a few times. Other DNA sequences in the same sample also yield this CDR3. The chain has TRGV9 and TRGJP. Trimming removed 4 bases from V and 7 bases from J; junction bases left unmatched: 4. Germline V lookup: CDR1 GITISATS, CDR2 ISYDGTV (reference sequence). The CDR3 is 15 amino acids. The chain's CDR3 is CALWERELGKKIKVF. CDR3 coding DNA: TGTGCCTTGTGGGAACGCGAGTTGGGCAAAAAAATCAAGGTATTT.

There are a few counts of this clone. A read error is the likely source, as a far larger clone sits one nucleotide away. Other DNA variants within this sample encode the same CDR3. The gene calls are TRGV4 and TRGJP2. Germline values: CDR1 EGSTGY, CDR2 YDSYTSSV. The CDR3 length is 14 residues. The CDR3 spells CATWDRSSDWIKTF. The CDR3, as DNA: TGTGCCACATGGGATCGTAGTAGTGATTGGATCAAGACGTTT.

This clone rates as large. V gene TRGV3 combines with J gene TRGJ1 or TRGJ2. Germline CDR1 is VTNTFY and CDR2 is YDVSTARD (reference sequence). The V gene end was trimmed by 0 bases and the J gene end by 5 bases; junction bases not matched to a gene: 4. This CDR3 region has 13 residues. The CDR3 reads CATWDRPDYKKLF. The CDR3 coding sequence is TGTGCCACCTGGGACAGGCCTGATTATAAGAAACTCTTT.

This clone qualifies as medium-sized. Other DNA sequences of this sample code for an identical CDR3. This chain links TRGV2 with TRGJP2. V lost 0 bases, J lost 2 bases, and 3 bases stayed unmatched. CDR3 size: 15 residues. Germline V lookup: CDR1 EGSNGY, CDR2 YDSYNSKV. The CDR3 DNA sequence: TGTGCCACCTGGGACGGGCCAAGTAGTGATTGGATCAAGACGTTT. Its translation: CATWDGPSSDWIKTF.